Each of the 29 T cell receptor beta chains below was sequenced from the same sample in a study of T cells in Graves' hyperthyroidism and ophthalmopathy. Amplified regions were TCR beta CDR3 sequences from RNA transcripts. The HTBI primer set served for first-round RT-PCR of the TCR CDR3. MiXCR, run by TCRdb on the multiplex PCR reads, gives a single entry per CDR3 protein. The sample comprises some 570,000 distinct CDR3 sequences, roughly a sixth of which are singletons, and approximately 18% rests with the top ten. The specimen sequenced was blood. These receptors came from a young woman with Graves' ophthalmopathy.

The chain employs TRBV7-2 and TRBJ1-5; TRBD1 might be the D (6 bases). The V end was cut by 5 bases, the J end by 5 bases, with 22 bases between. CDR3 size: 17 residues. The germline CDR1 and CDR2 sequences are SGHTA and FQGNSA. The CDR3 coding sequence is TGTGCCAGCAGCCTCTCGAACCCGGGACAACTTGATCAGCCCCAGCATTTT. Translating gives CASSLSNPGQLDQPQHF.

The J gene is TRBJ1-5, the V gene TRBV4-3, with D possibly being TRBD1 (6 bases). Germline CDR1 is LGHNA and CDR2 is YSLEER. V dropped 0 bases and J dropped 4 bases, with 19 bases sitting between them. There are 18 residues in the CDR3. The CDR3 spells CASSQDRGRGAWNQPQHF. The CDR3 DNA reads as TGCGCCAGCAGCCAAGATAGGGGCCGGGGGGCTTGGAATCAGCCCCAGCATTTT.

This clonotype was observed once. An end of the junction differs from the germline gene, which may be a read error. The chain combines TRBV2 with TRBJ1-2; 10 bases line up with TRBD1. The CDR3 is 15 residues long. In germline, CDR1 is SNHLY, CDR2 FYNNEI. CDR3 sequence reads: CASSPGQGERNGYAF. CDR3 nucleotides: TGTGCCAGCAGCCCCGGACAGGGGGAGCGGAATGGCTACGCCTTC.

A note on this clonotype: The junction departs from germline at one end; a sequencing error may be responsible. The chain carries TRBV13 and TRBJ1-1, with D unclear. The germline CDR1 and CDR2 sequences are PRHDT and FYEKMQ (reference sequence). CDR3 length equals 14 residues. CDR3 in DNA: TGTGCCAACAGCTCGCCATCTCTAGGCACTGAAGCTTTCTTT. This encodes CANSSPSLGTEAFF.

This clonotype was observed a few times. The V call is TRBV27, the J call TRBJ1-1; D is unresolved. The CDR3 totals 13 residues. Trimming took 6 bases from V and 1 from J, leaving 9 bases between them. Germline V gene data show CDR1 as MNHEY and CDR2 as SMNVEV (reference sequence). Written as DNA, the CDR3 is TGTGCCAGCAGCCAAACAACGAACACTGAAGCTTTCTTT. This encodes CASSQTTNTEAFF.

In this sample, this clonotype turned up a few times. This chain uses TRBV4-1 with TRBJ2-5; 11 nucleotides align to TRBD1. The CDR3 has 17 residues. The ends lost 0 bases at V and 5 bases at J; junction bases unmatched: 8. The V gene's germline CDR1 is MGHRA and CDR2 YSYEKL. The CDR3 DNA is TGCGCCAGCAGCCAAGATAGCAGGACAGGGGGCAGGGAGACCCAGTACTTC. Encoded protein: CASSQDSRTGGRETQYF.

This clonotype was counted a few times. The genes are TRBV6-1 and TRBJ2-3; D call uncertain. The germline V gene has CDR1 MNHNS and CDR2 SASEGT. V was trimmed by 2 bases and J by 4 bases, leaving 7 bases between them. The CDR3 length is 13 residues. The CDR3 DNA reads TGTGCCAGCAGTGAAAGGACCCCAGATACGCAGTATTTT. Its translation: CASSERTPDTQYF.

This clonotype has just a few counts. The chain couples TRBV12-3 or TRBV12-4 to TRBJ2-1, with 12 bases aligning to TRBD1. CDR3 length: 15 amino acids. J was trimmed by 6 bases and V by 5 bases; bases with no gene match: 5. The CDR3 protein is CASSHRDRGLNEQFF. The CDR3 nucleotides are TGTGCCAGCAGTCACCGGGACAGGGGGCTCAATGAGCAGTTCTTC.

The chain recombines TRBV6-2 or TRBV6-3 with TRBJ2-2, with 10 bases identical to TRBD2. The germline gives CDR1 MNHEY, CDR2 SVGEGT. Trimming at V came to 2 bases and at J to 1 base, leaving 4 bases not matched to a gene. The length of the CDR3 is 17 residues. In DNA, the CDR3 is TGTGCCAGCAGTTACCCTAGCGGGAGAGGGAACACCGGGGAGCTGTTTTTT. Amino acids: CASSYPSGRGNTGELFF.

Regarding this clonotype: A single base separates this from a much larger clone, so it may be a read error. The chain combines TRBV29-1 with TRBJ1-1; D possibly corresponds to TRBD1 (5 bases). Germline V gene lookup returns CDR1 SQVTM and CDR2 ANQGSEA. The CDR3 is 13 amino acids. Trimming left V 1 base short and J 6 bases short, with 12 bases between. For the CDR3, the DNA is TGCAGCGTTGAAGGCTATGGGGGTCCTGAAGCTTTCTTT. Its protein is CSVEGYGGPEAFF.

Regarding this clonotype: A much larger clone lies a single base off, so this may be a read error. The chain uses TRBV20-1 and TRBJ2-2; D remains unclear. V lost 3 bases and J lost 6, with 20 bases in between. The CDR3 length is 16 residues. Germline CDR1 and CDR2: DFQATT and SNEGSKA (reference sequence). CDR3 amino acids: CSASIRSAGDAGELFF. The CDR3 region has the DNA TGCAGTGCTAGTATTAGGTCGGCAGGCGATGCCGGGGAGCTGTTTTTT.

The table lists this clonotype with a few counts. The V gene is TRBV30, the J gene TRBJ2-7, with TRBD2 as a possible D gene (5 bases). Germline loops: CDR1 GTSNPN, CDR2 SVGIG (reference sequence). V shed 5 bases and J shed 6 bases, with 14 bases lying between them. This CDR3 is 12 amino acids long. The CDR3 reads CAWGLLPTEQYF. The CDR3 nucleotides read TGTGCCTGGGGACTTCTCCCCACCGAGCAGTACTTC.

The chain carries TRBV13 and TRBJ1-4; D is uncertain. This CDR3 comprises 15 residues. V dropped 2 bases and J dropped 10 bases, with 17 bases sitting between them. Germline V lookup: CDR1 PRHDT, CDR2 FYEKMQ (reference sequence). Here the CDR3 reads CASSLSRWGEGKLFF. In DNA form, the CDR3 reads TGTGCCAGCAGCTTATCCCGGTGGGGTGAGGGAAAACTGTTTTTT.

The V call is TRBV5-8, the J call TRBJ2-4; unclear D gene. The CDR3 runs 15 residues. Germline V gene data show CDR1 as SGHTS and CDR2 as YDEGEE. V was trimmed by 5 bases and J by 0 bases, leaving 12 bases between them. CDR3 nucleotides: TGTGCCAGCAGGCCCAGGCCCCTAGCCAAAAACATTCAGTACTTC. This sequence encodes CASRPRPLAKNIQYF.

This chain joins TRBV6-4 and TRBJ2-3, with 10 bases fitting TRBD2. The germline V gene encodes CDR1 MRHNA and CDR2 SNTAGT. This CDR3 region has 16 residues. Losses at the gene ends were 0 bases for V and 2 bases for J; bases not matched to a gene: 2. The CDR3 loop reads CASSDSSGGATDTQYF. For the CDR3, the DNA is TGTGCCAGCAGTGACTCGAGCGGGGGGGCCACAGATACGCAGTATTTT.

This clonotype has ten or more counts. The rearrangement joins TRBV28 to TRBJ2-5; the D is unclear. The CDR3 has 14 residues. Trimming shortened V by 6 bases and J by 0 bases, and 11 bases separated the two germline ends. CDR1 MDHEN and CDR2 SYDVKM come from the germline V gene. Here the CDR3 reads CASSHLKYQETQYF. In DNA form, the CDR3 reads TGTGCCAGCAGCCACCTCAAGTACCAAGAGACCCAGTACTTC. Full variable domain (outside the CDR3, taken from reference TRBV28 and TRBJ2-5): DVKVTQSSRYLVKRTGEKVFLECVQDMDHENMFWYRQDPGLGLRLIYFSYDVKMKEKGDIPEGYSVSREKKERFSLILESASTNQTSMYLCASSHLKYQETQYFGPGTRLLVL.

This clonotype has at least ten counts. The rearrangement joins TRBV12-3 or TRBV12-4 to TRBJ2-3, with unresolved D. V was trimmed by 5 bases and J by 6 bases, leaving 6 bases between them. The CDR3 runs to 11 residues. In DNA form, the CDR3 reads TGTGCCAGCAGTGGTATGGATACGCAGTATTTT. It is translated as CASSGMDTQYF.

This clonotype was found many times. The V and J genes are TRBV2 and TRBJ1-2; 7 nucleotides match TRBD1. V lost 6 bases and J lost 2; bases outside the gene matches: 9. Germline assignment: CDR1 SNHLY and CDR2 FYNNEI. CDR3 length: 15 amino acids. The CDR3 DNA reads TGTGCCAGCAGCTCTGGGCCGGGACAGAACTATGGCTACACCTTC. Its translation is CASSSGPGQNYGYTF. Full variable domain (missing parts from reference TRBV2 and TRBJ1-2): EPEVTQTPSHQVTQMGQEVILRCVPISNHLYFYWYRQILGQKVEFLVSFYNNEISEKSEIFDDQFSVERPDGSNFTLKIRSTKLEDSAMYFCASSSGPGQNYGYTFGSGTRLTVV.

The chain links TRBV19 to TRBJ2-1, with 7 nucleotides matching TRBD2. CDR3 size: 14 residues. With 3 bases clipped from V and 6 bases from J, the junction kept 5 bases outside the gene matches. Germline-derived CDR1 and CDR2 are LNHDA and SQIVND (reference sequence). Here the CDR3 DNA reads TGTGCCAGTAGTATGCGGGAGAGAGCCAATGAGCAGTTCTTC. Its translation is CASSMRERANEQFF.

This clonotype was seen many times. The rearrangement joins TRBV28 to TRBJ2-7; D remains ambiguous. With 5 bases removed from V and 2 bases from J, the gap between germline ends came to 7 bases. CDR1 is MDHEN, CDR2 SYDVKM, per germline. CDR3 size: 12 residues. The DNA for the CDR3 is TGTGCCAGCAGTACTTATGCCTACGAGCAGTACTTC. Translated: CASSTYAYEQYF.

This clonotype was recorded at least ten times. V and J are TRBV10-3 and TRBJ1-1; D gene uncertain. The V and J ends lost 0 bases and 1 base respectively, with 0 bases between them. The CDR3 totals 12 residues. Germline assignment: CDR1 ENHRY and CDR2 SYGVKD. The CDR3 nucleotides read TGTGCCATCAGTGAGTCGAACACTGAAGCTTTCTTT. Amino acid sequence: CAISESNTEAFF.

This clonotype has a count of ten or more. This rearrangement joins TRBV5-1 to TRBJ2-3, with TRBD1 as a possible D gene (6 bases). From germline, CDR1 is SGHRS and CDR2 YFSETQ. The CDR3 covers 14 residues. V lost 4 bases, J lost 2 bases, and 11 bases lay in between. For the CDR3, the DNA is TGCGCCAGCAGCGTGGACAGAACCACAGATACGCAGTATTTT. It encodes CASSVDRTTDTQYF.

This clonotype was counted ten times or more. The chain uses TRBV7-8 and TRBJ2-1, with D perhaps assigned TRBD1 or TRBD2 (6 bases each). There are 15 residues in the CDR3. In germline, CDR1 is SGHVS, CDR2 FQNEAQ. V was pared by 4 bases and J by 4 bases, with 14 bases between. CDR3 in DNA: TGTGCCAGCAGCTCGACCCCGGGGGCATACAATGAGCAGTTCTTC. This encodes CASSSTPGAYNEQFF.

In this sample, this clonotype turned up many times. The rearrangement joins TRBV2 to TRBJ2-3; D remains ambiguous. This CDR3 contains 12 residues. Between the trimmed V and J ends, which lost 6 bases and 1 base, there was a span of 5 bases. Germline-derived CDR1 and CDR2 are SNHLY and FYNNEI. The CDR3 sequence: CASRRGTDTQYF. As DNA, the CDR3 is TGTGCCAGCAGGCGCGGCACAGATACGCAGTATTTT.

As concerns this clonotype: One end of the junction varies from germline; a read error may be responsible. CDR3 sequence: CASSAGAQGTQYF. Written as DNA, the CDR3 is TGTGCCAGCAGCGCCGGGGCGCAAGGGACCCAGTACTTC. The rearrangement links TRBV9 to TRBJ2-5; D might be TRBD1 or TRBD2, each matching 5 bases. In germline, CDR1 is SGDLS, CDR2 YYNGEE. This CDR3 region has 13 residues.

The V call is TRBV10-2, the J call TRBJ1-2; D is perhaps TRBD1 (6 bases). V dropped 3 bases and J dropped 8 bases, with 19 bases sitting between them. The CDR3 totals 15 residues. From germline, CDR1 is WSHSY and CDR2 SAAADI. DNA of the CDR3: TGCGCCAGCAGTGATGGGAGGGGGGATGTAGGCGGCTACACCTTC. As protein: CASSDGRGDVGGYTF.

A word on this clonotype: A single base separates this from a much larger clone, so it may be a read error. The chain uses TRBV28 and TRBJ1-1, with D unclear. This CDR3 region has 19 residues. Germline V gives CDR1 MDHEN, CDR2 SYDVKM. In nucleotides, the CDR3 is TGTGCCAGCAGTTCCCCCTCCGCGAGCGGATACCGACTGAACACTGAAGCTCTCTTT. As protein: CASSSPSASGYRLNTEALF.

This CDR3 reads CASSQSGSRYNEQFF. CDR3 coding DNA: TGTGCCAGCAGCCAATCAGGAAGTAGGTACAATGAGCAGTTCTTC. The chain has TRBV4-2 and TRBJ2-1; D gene uncertain. Trimming shortened V by 2 bases and J by 4 bases, and 12 bases separated the two germline ends. Germline assignment: CDR1 LGHNA and CDR2 YNFKEQ. This CDR3 is 15 amino acids long.

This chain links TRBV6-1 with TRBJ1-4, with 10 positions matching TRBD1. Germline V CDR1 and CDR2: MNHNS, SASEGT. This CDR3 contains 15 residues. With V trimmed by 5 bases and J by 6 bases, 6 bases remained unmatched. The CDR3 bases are TGTGCCAGCAGTCCACCGACAGGGGGCTATGAAAAACTGTTTTTT. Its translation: CASSPPTGGYEKLFF.